This T cell receptor beta chain comes out of a study of T-cell memory formation after mild COVID-19. Overall study: For the most part, TCR clusters were specific to one donor.

Germline CDR1 and CDR2: DFQATT and SNEGSKA (reference sequence). The V end was cut by 8 bases, the J end by 7 bases, with 9 bases between. This CDR3 comprises 10 residues. This clonotype has more than one count but fewer than ten. 5'RACE primed at constant segments yielded TCR alpha and TCR beta cDNA libraries bearing sample barcodes and UMIs. TCRdb reprocessed the 5' RACE reads with MiXCR, giving one entry per CDR3 protein. Of 350,000 to 500,000 distinct CDR3 sequences in the sample, about 25% are singletons; the top ten hold 10% to 15%. The specimen sequenced was PBMCs or a T cell subset sorted from them (not recorded which). The V gene is TRBV20-1, the J gene TRBJ2-1; D is possibly TRBD1 (6 bases). The sequence was collected from an adult woman who had mild COVID-19 (a few samples of this study predate the infection). Cell type and time point are not known. The CDR3 sequence: CSPTGNEQFF. The CDR3 DNA is TGCAGTCCTACAGGGAATGAGCAGTTCTTC.